What follows describes a single TCR beta chain. Its antigen is not known. This specimen comes from a study of cytomegalovirus exposure and HLA in healthy donors. Regarding the study as a whole: As was reported, the HLA-A and HLA-B alleles of most subjects were accurately predicted from TCR beta sequences. Indistinguishable V segments, including TRBV6-2 and TRBV6-3, were excluded.

The length of the CDR3 is 15 residues. V lost 4 bases, J lost 4 bases, and 19 bases lay in between. The germline gives CDR1 GTSNPN, CDR2 SVGIG (reference sequence). 60 Vbeta and 13 Jbeta primers were used in PCR. Libraries were prepared by immunoSEQ multiplex PCR; TCRdb keeps only in-frame clonotypes and omits some of them. The sample has about 74,000 clones; 72% are singletons. Specimen: PBMCs. The chain combines TRBV30 with TRBJ1-2; D is possibly TRBD1 (6 bases). The receptor's source is a middle-aged woman in good health and CMV-seropositive. Here the CDR3 reads CAWTRTDGTPYGYTF. Written as DNA, the CDR3 is TGTGCCTGGACCAGGACCGATGGGACACCCTATGGCTACACCTTC.